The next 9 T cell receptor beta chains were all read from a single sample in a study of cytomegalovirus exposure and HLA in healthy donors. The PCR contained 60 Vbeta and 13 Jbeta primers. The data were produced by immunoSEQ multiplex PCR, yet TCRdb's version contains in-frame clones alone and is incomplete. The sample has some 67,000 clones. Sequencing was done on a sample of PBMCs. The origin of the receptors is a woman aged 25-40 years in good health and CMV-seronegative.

The CDR3 bases are TGCGCCAGCAGTGCATCGCTAACCATAGGGATGTGTCTTAGGGAGGGTAGCAATCAGCCCCAGCATTTT. Its translation: CASSASLTIGMCLREGSNQPQHF. V and J are TRBV10-1 and TRBJ1-5; D is uncertain. The germline V gene has CDR1 WNHNN and CDR2 SYGVQD (reference sequence). This CDR3 spans 23 amino acids. The germline V and J ends were trimmed by 4 bases and 0 bases, with 34 bases remaining between them.

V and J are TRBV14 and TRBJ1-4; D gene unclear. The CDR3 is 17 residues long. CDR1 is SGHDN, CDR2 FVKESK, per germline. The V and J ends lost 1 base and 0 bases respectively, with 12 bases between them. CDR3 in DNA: TGTGCCAGCAGCCAAGGGAGGCCACCTGCAACTAATGAAAAACTGTTTTTT. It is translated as CASSQGRPPATNEKLFF.

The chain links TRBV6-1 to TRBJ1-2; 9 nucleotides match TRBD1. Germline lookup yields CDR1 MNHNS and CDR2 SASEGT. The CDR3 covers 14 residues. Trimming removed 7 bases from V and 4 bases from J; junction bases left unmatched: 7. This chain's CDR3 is CASTPDRGSYGYTF. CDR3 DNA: TGTGCCAGCACCCCGGACAGGGGTTCCTATGGCTACACCTTC.

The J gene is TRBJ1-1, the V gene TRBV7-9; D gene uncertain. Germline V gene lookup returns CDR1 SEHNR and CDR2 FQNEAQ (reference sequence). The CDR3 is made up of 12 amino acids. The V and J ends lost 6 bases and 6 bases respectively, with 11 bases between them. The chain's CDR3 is CASRHGGAEAFF. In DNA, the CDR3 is TGTGCCAGCAGACACGGAGGTGCTGAAGCTTTCTTT.

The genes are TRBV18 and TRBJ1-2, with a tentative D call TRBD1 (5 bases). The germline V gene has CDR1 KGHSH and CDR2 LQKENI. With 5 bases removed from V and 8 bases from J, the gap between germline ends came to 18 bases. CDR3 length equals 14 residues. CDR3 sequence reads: CASSAERGGKGYTF. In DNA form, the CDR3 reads TGTGCCAGCTCAGCGGAGAGGGGAGGGAAAGGCTACACCTTC.

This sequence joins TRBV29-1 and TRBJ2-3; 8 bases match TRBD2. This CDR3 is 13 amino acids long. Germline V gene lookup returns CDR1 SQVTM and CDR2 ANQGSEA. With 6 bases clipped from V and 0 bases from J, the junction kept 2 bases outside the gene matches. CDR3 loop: CSVLAGSTDTQYF. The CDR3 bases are TGCAGCGTGTTAGCGGGAAGCACAGATACGCAGTATTTT.

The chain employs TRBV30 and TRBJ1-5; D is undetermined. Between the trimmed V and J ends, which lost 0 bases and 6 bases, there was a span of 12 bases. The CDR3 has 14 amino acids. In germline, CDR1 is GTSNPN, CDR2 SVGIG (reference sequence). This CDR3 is CAWSVLSVFQPQHF. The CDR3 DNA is TGTGCCTGGAGTGTACTTTCGGTTTTTCAGCCCCAGCATTTT.

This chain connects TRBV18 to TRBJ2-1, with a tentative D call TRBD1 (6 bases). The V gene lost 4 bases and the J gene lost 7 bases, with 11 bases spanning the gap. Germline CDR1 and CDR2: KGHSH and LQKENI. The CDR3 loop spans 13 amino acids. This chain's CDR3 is CASSLRGRNEQFF. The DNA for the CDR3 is TGTGCCAGCTCACTCAGGGGTAGGAATGAGCAGTTCTTC. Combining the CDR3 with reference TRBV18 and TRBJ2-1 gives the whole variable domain NAGVMQNPRHLVRRRGQEARLRCSPMKGHSHVYWYRQLPEEGLKFMVYLQKENIIDESGMPKERFSAEFPKEGPSILRIQQVVRGDSAAYFCASSLRGRNEQFFGPGTRLTVL.

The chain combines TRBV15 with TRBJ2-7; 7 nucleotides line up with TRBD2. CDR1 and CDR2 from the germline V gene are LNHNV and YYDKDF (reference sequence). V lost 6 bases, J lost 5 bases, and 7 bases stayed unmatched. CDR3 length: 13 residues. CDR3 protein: CATRSREADEQYF. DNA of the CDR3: TGTGCCACCAGGAGTCGGGAGGCCGACGAGCAGTACTTC.